These 30 T cell receptor beta chains share one sample of origin, sequenced in a study of T-cell reconstitution after alpha-beta-depleted transplantation in children. Unique molecular identifiers were used to barcode this TCRbeta library. TCRdb re-derived calls from the PCR reads in MiXCR, one entry per CDR3 protein. The table has about 980,000 distinct CDR3 sequences, roughly 31% seen once. The sequencing used PBMCs, mostly from graft donor cells, collected 360 days after TCRalphabeta/CD19-depleted stem cell transplant. Source of these receptors: a boy less than two years old who had a stem cell transplant for SCID, so the T cells may come from the graft donor.

With respect to this clonotype: A read error may produce the germline difference seen at one junction end. The rearrangement joins TRBV5-1 to TRBJ2-1, with TRBD2 matching over 14 bases. The germline V gene has CDR1 SGHRS and CDR2 YFSETQ. The CDR3 consists of 18 residues. The CDR3 loop reads CASSSRTSGGSSYNEEFF. CDR3 coding DNA: TGCGCCAGCAGCTCGCGGACTAGCGGGGGGAGCTCCTACAATGAGGAGTTCTTC.

The table lists this clonotype with a few counts. This chain links TRBV29-1 with TRBJ2-5; unclear D gene. CDR1 SQVTM and CDR2 ANQGSEA come from the germline V gene. The CDR3 contains 10 residues. The germline V and J ends were trimmed by 7 bases and 1 base, with 4 bases remaining between them. This CDR3 is CSGFQETQYF. CDR3 coding DNA: TGCAGCGGATTCCAAGAGACCCAGTACTTC.

The J gene is TRBJ2-1, the V gene TRBV7-2; the match to TRBD2 covers 12 bases. V shed 5 bases and J 9 bases; nucleotides not matched to a gene: 8. This CDR3 spans 15 amino acids. Germline CDR1 SGHTA, CDR2 FQGNSA. CDR3 amino acids: CASSPGGLAGLEQFF. The CDR3 DNA follows: TGTGCCAGCAGCCCGGGGGGACTAGCGGGTCTTGAGCAGTTCTTC. The variable domain in full, completed from reference TRBV7-2 and TRBJ2-1, reads GAGVSQSPSNKVTEKGKDVELRCDPISGHTALYWYRQSLGQGLEFLIYFQGNSAPDKSGLPSDRFSAERTGGSVSTLTIQRTQQEDSAVYLCASSPGGLAGLEQFFGPGTRLTVL.

This clonotype was seen a few times. The rearrangement joins TRBV20-1 to TRBJ2-2, with TRBD2 matching 12 bases. CDR1 and CDR2 (germline): DFQATT, SNEGSKA (reference sequence). With 0 bases clipped from V and 4 bases from J, the junction kept 0 bases outside the gene matches. This CDR3 comprises 15 residues. The CDR3 loop is CSARETSGGTGELFF. In nucleotides, the CDR3 is TGCAGTGCTAGAGAGACTAGCGGGGGCACCGGGGAGCTGTTTTTT.

The chain combines TRBV6-1 with TRBJ2-3, with D perhaps given as TRBD1 or TRBD2 (7 bases each). The CDR3 covers 15 residues. Deletions cut 6 bases from V and 0 bases from J, with 13 bases between. The germline CDR1 and CDR2 sequences are MNHNS and SASEGT. DNA for the CDR3: TGTGCCAGCAGCCGGGGGGACAGCAGCACAGATACGCAGTATTTT. This translates into CASSRGDSSTDTQYF.

The sample holds a few counts of this clonotype. The chain combines TRBV7-7 with TRBJ1-5; no clear D. The germline V and J ends were trimmed by 0 bases and 0 bases, with 6 bases remaining between them. The germline gives CDR1 SSHAT, CDR2 FNYEAQ (reference sequence). The length of the CDR3 is 15 residues. The CDR3: CASSLAANSNQPQHF. DNA of the CDR3: TGTGCCAGCAGCTTAGCGGCCAATAGCAATCAGCCCCAGCATTTT.

V is TRBV6-2 or TRBV6-3 and J is TRBJ2-1, with D perhaps matching TRBD1 (5 bases). The CDR3 length is 14 residues. The germline V gene has CDR1 MNHEY and CDR2 SVGEGT. Trimming stripped 7 bases from V and 5 bases from J, with 15 bases between. CDR3 DNA sequence: TGTGCCAGCAATAAGGCCAGGGAAGACAATGAGCAGTTCTTC. Translated, it gives CASNKAREDNEQFF.

This clonotype was seen only a few times. The chain uses TRBV5-1 and TRBJ2-3; TRBD2 might be the D (6 bases). The germline V gene encodes CDR1 SGHRS and CDR2 YFSETQ. V was trimmed by 0 bases and J by 5 bases, leaving 13 bases between them. This CDR3 is built from 15 residues. Here the CDR3 reads CASSLAAGSLDTQYF. In DNA form, the CDR3 reads TGCGCCAGCAGCTTGGCAGCGGGCAGCTTAGATACGCAGTATTTT.

The DNA of the CDR3 is TGTGCCAGCAGTTTAGTACAGGGGTCAGATACGCAGTATTTT. It translates to CASSLVQGSDTQYF. This rearrangement joins TRBV12-3 or TRBV12-4 to TRBJ2-3; 7 positions agree with TRBD1. J lost 4 bases, V lost 1 base, and 2 bases had no gene match. This CDR3 is 14 amino acids long.

The chain recombines TRBV15 with TRBJ2-5; D is unresolved. This CDR3 region has 13 residues. Germline V gives CDR1 LNHNV, CDR2 YYDKDF (reference sequence). The V end lost 8 bases, the J end lost 2 bases, and 12 bases lay between the germline ends. The CDR3 region is CATQLSLQETQYF. The CDR3, as DNA: TGTGCCACCCAATTGAGCCTGCAAGAGACCCAGTACTTC.

This chain joins TRBV3-1 and TRBJ2-5, with D hard to call. The CDR3 spans 14 residues. Per germline, CDR1 LGHDT and CDR2 YNNKEL (reference sequence). Trimming cost V 2 bases and J 3 bases, with 10 bases left between them. CDR3 region: CASSQPRVEETQYF. Written as DNA, the CDR3 is TGTGCCAGCAGCCAACCCCGGGTTGAAGAGACCCAGTACTTC.

The chain joins TRBV5-1 to TRBJ2-1; 9 bases align to TRBD1. V gave up 2 bases and J gave up 7 bases; unmatched junction bases: 4. Germline V gene sequence: CDR1 SGHRS, CDR2 YFSETQ. There are 14 residues in the CDR3. For the CDR3, the DNA is TGCGCCAGCAGCTTCGGGACAGGGAAAAATGAGCAGTTCTTC. It codes for CASSFGTGKNEQFF.

The chain carries TRBV4-1 and TRBJ2-7, with no clear D. CDR1 is MGHRA, CDR2 YSYEKL, per germline. The length of the CDR3 is 14 residues. V was clipped by 1 base and J by 2 bases, with 9 bases between them. The CDR3 loop reads CASSQVDATYEQYF. In nucleotides, the CDR3 is TGCGCCAGCAGCCAAGTCGACGCGACCTACGAGCAGTACTTC.

J is TRBJ1-2 and V is TRBV6-2 or TRBV6-3; D is possibly TRBD1 (5 bases). The CDR3 is 13 residues long. Trimming pared 10 bases from V and 2 bases from J, leaving 14 bases between. CDR1 is MNHEY and CDR2 is SVGEGT in the germline V gene. The CDR3 reads CAIRLGGNYGYTF. For the CDR3, the DNA is TGTGCCATCCGCCTCGGGGGGAACTATGGCTACACCTTC.

This clonotype was observed a few times. The chain is built from TRBV25-1 and TRBJ2-7; maybe TRBD1 (6 bases). CDR3 length equals 12 residues. In germline, CDR1 is MGHDK, CDR2 SYGVNS. The V and J ends lost 6 bases and 5 bases respectively, with 11 bases between them. CDR3 bases: TGTGCCAGCAGGGACAGCGTCAACGAGCAGTACTTC. Protein sequence: CASRDSVNEQYF.

This chain joins TRBV29-1 and TRBJ2-5, with D possibly called TRBD1 or TRBD2 (5 bases each). This CDR3 has 14 residues. Germline CDR1 reads SQVTM; CDR2 reads ANQGSEA. V was trimmed by 6 bases and J by 2 bases, leaving 16 bases between them. The CDR3 DNA reads as TGCAGCGTGAGGGGACGGGCGACGCAAGAGACCCAGTACTTC. Amino acid sequence: CSVRGRATQETQYF. Looking up the rest from reference TRBV29-1 and TRBJ2-5 gives the full variable domain: SAVISQKPSRDICQRGTSLTIQCQVDSQVTMMFWYRQQPGQSLTLIATANQGSEATYESGFVIDKFPISRPNLTFSTLTVSNMSPEDSSIYLCSVRGRATQETQYFGPGTRLLVL.

This clonotype has more than one count but fewer than ten. The chain employs TRBV5-1 and TRBJ2-4; D perhaps matches TRBD1 (6 bases). The length of the CDR3 is 16 residues. The germline V gene encodes CDR1 SGHRS and CDR2 YFSETQ. Between the trimmed V and J ends, which lost 0 bases and 0 bases, there was a span of 10 bases. CDR3 bases: TGCGCCAGCAGCTTGGACAGGGCCTTAGCCAAAAACATTCAGTACTTC. Amino acids: CASSLDRALAKNIQYF. Full variable domain (rest looked up from reference TRBV5-1 and TRBJ2-4): KAGVTQTPRYLIKTRGQQVTLSCSPISGHRSVSWYQQTPGQGLQFLFEYFSETQRNKGNFPGRFSGRQFSNSRSEMNVSTLELGDSALYLCASSLDRALAKNIQYFGAGTRLSVL.

This clonotype showed up just a few times. This chain connects TRBV10-3 to TRBJ2-1; the match to TRBD2 covers 11 bases. Germline CDR1 and CDR2: ENHRY and SYGVKD. The CDR3 is 11 amino acids. V dropped 6 bases and J dropped 15; count of bases not matched to a gene: 4. The DNA for the CDR3 is TGTGCCATCAGCGGGACTAGCGGACCGTTCTTC. Protein product: CAISGTSGPFF.

This chain connects TRBV4-3 to TRBJ2-7; TRBD2 matches at 12 bases. CDR1 is LGHNA and CDR2 is YSLEER in the germline V gene. CDR3 length equals 16 residues. J was trimmed by 2 bases and V by 4 bases; bases with no gene match: 6. The CDR3 DNA sequence: TGCGCCAGCAGCCGCGACCGACTAGCGGGAGCCTACGAGCAGTACTTC. It encodes CASSRDRLAGAYEQYF.

This clonotype was seen repeatedly, ten times or more. CDR3 loop: CASSPGRTYGYTF. The CDR3 region has the DNA TGTGCCAGCAGCCCCGGGCGGACCTATGGCTACACCTTC. The gene calls are TRBV7-9 and TRBJ1-2; no clear D gene. V was trimmed by 5 bases and J by 4 bases, leaving 11 bases between them. The CDR3 loop spans 13 amino acids. Germline-derived CDR1 and CDR2 are SEHNR and FQNEAQ (reference sequence).

The chain recombines TRBV20-1 with TRBJ2-1; D unresolved. Trimming left V 3 bases short and J 8 bases short, with 11 bases between. Germline CDR1 and CDR2: DFQATT and SNEGSKA (reference sequence). CDR3 length equals 12 residues. CDR3 bases: TGCAGTGCTAGGGCCTGGCTCTATGAGCAGTTCTTC. Amino acid sequence: CSARAWLYEQFF.

The chain combines TRBV7-2 with TRBJ2-5, with D uncertain. Germline V CDR1 and CDR2: SGHTA, FQGNSA. V lost 8 bases and J lost 13, with 8 bases in between. The CDR3 contains 8 residues. The CDR3 DNA reads TGTGCCAGCCAGACTCGGTACTTC. The encoded protein is CASQTRYF. Together with reference TRBV7-2 and TRBJ2-5, the CDR3 gives the full variable domain: GAGVSQSPSNKVTEKGKDVELRCDPISGHTALYWYRQSLGQGLEFLIYFQGNSAPDKSGLPSDRFSAERTGGSVSTLTIQRTQQEDSAVYLCASQTRYFGPGTRLLVL.

J is TRBJ2-5 and V is TRBV11-2; 8 nucleotides line up with TRBD1. The germline V gene encodes CDR1 SGHAT and CDR2 FQNNGV. The CDR3 sequence is 15 residues long. J gave up 5 bases and V 5 bases, and 10 bases lay outside the gene matches. Written as DNA, the CDR3 is TGTGCCAGCAGCCTCCGGACAGGGATTACGGAGACCCAGTACTTC. Its translation: CASSLRTGITETQYF.

This clonotype was seen at least ten times. The rearrangement links TRBV6-6 to TRBJ2-7; tentatively, D is TRBD1 or TRBD2 (5 bases each). V lost 9 bases and J 3 bases, leaving 12 bases between the germline ends. CDR3 length: 12 amino acids. Germline CDR1 is MNHNY and CDR2 is SVGAGI (reference sequence). CDR3 amino acids: CASRDRDYEQYF. The CDR3 region has the DNA TGTGCCAGTCGGGACCGGGACTACGAGCAGTACTTC.

This clonotype has just a few counts. V usage is TRBV2 and J usage is TRBJ1-6; D possibly corresponds to TRBD1 (6 bases). V dropped 6 bases and J dropped 4 bases, with 19 bases sitting between them. Per germline, CDR1 SNHLY and CDR2 FYNNEI. The CDR3 covers 17 residues. The CDR3 region is CASRRGRAEAYNSPLHF. The CDR3 coding sequence is TGTGCCAGCAGGAGGGGGAGGGCCGAGGCGTATAATTCACCCCTCCACTTT.

The chain employs TRBV7-9 and TRBJ1-1; 7 bases map to TRBD1. V dropped 4 bases and J dropped 1; count of bases not matched to a gene: 9. Per germline, CDR1 SEHNR and CDR2 FQNEAQ (reference sequence). The CDR3 sequence is 16 residues long. The CDR3 here is CASSSSPTGKNTEAFF. For the CDR3, the DNA is TGTGCCAGCAGCTCCAGTCCGACAGGGAAGAACACTGAAGCTTTCTTT.

This sequence joins TRBV20-1 and TRBJ2-1, with 12 bases identical to TRBD2. Trimming at V came to 1 base and at J to 5 bases, leaving 6 bases not matched to a gene. Per germline, CDR1 DFQATT and CDR2 SNEGSKA (reference sequence). This CDR3 region has 16 residues. CDR3 protein: CSARGLAGGPHNEQFF. In DNA form, the CDR3 reads TGCAGTGCTAGAGGGCTAGCGGGGGGGCCCCACAATGAGCAGTTCTTC.

A few counts support this clonotype. CDR3 sequence: CASSPRPSSDTQYF. The CDR3 DNA reads TGTGCCAGCAGTCCCCGTCCTTCTTCGGATACGCAGTATTTT. The chain is built from TRBV28 and TRBJ2-3, with D unresolved. In germline, CDR1 is MDHEN, CDR2 SYDVKM. The length of the CDR3 is 14 residues. V lost 5 bases, J lost 6 bases, and 15 bases lay in between.

The chain has TRBV5-1 and TRBJ2-6; D tentatively fits TRBD1 or TRBD2 (5 bases each). Deletions cut 7 bases from V and 1 base from J, with 21 bases between. The CDR3 loop spans 18 amino acids. The germline V gene encodes CDR1 SGHRS and CDR2 YFSETQ. CDR3 DNA sequence: TGCGCCAGCGGCCGGGACGGCTTAGGAGGTTCTGGGGCCAACGTCCTGACTTTC. The encoded protein is CASGRDGLGGSGANVLTF.

The rearrangement joins TRBV12-3 or TRBV12-4 to TRBJ1-1, with unresolved D. V lost 6 bases and J lost 1, with 12 bases in between. The CDR3 length is 14 residues. The CDR3 is CASSPRLRNTEAFF. Written as DNA, the CDR3 is TGTGCCAGCAGCCCCCGTTTACGGAACACTGAAGCTTTCTTT.